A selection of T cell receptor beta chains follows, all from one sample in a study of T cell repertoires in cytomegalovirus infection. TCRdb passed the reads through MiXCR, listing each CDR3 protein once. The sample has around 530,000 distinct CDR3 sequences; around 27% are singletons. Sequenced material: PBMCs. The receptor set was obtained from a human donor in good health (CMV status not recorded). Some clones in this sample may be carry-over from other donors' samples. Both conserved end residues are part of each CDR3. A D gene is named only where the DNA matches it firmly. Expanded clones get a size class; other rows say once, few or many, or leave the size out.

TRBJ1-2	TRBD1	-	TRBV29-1	TGCAGCGCGAGACAGGGGGGTGGCTACACCTTC	CSARQGGGYTF
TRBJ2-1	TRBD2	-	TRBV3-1	TGTGCCAGCAGCCAAGATAAGGTAGCGGGAGTCGGTGAGCAGTTCTTC	CASSQDKVAGVGEQFF
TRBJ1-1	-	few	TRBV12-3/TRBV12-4	TGTGCCAGCAGTTTGGCATTGACGGAAGCTTTCTTT	CASSLALTEAFF
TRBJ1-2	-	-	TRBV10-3	TGTGCCATCAGTGAGTCCGGGCAGACCTACCCTTATGGCTACACCTTC	CAISESGQTYPYGYTF
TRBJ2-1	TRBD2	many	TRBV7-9	TGTGCCAGCAGCTTAGCCCCGCGCGGCGGGAGGGCATATGAGCAGTTCTTC	CASSLAPRGGRAYEQFF
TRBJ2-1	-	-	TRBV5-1	TGCGCCAGCAGCTTGGACGGGGTCTCGTACAATGAGCAGTTCTTC	CASSLDGVSYNEQFF
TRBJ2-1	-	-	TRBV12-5	TGTGCTAGTGGTTGGGGTGGGGGAAATAATGAGCAGTTCTTC	CASGWGGGNNEQFF
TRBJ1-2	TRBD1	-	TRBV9	TGTGCCAGCAGCGTAGGTCGACAGGGGTATGGCTACACCTTC	CASSVGRQGYGYTF
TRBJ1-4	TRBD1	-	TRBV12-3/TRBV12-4	TGTGCCAGCAGTCTTCAGGGGGGGGATGAAAAACTGTTTTTT	CASSLQGGDEKLFF
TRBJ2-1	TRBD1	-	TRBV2	TGTGCCATACTGAGCGGGACAGGGTACAATGAGCAGTTCTTC	CAILSGTGYNEQFF
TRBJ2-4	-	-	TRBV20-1	TGCAGTGCTACTCACAGGGGACTAGCCAAAAACATTCAGTACTTC	CSATHRGLAKNIQYF
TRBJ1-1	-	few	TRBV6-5	TGTGCCAGCAGGTCGCGGACTGAAGCTTTCTTT	CASRSRTEAFF
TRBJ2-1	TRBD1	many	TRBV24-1	TGTGCCACCAGTGACTACGAGAACAGGGGTTCGAATGAGCAGTTCTTC	CATSDYENRGSNEQFF
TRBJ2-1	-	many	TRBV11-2	TGTGCCAGCAGCCAAAATCCCGGCGGATACCGCTCCTACAATGAGCAGTTCTTC	CASSQNPGGYRSYNEQFF
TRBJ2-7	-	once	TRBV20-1	TGCAGTGCATTTGACCGCTACTCCTACGAGCAGTACTTC	CSAFDRYSYEQYF
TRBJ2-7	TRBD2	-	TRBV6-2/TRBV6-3	TGTGCCAGCAGTCAAGGGACTAGCGGGATTATCTCCTACGAGCAGTACTTC	CASSQGTSGIISYEQYF